The entry that follows covers one T cell receptor (beta chain) sequence. The repertoire was sequenced with immunoSEQ multiplex PCR; TCRdb's copy has only in-frame clones and lacks some. The sample has more than 110,000 clones, approximately 92% seen once. This entry comes from a study of T cell responses to AZD1222 COVID-19 vaccine. Germline V lookup: CDR1 KGHDR, CDR2 SFDVKD. CDR3 length: 12 amino acids. V was clipped by 1 base and J by 10 bases, with 6 bases between them. This chain connects TRBV24-1 to TRBJ2-2; D call uncertain. The TCR comes from an adult in good health. Here the sequenced sample was peripheral blood, taken on day 0 of AZD1222 vaccination. CDR3 sequence: CATSDLVEELFF. For the CDR3, the DNA is TGTGCCACCAGTGATTTAGTCGAGGAGCTGTTTTTT.